This T cell receptor (beta chain) was obtained from a study of OX40 agonist ivuxolimab in advanced cancers. Describing the broader study: Ivuxolimab was a fully human IgG2 agonistic monoclonal antibody targeting the costimulatory receptor OX40 (CD134). Intravenous ivuxolimab was administered to patients every 2 weeks at six dose levels: 0.01, 0.1, 0.3, 1.5, 3 and 10 mg/kg. Of the 50 to 55 dose-escalation patients, hepatocellular carcinoma was present in about 20, melanoma in roughly 15, renal cell carcinoma in 9 and head and neck cancer in 9. In the dose-escalation cohort, more than 75% of patients were male, and the mean age was around 60 years, with a range of about 20 to 79. Prior anti-PD-1, anti-PD-L1 or anti-CTLA-4 therapy was permitted, and 40% of dose-escalation patients had received checkpoint inhibitors. Partial responses occurred in three dose-escalation patients, of whom one had hepatocellular carcinoma and two had cutaneous melanoma. The purpose of peripheral TCRbeta sequencing was to test whether ivuxolimab changed TCR sequence diversity and led to clonal T-cell expansion. The paper describes the monotherapy dose-escalation part (N of about 47 patients) of the phase I trial of ivuxolimab.

The trial excluded patients who had a history of autoimmune disease or were on systemic immunosuppression. Peripheral blood for TCR sequencing was collected from all dose cohorts at baseline, on cycle 4 day 1, and on cycle 7 day 1. The samples were drawn from a first-in-human, open-label, multicenter phase I dose-escalation trial of ivuxolimab. Adults with locally advanced or metastatic melanoma, renal cell, hepatocellular, or head and neck squamous cell carcinoma were enrolled in the trial. Before TCR sequencing, CD4+ and CD8+ T cells were separately sorted from peripheral blood. What the study reported, not specific to this receptor: At doses from 0.1 to 3.0 mg/kg, clonal expansion was seen in both CD4+ and CD8+ blood T cells between baseline and week 6. After ivuxolimab, more expanded clones were found on average in CD8+ T cells than in CD4+ T cells. Antigen specificity was not determined for the clonally expanded peripheral T cells. Low levels of normalized T-cell clonal expansion were also seen in some patients who did not respond. In the 0.1-3.0 mg/kg groups, partial responders had among the lowest normalized peripheral clonal expansion, particularly in CD8+ T cells.

The CDR1 and CDR2 encoded by the germline V gene are MDHEN and SYDVKM. The CDR3 starts with the cysteine, ends with the phenylalanine, and has 15 residues. Left in the record is the CDR3 DNA by itself, 45 bases read in frame from the first base. For sequencing of the TCRbeta CDR3 region, genomic DNA was extracted from the sorted cells. TCRbeta CDR3 regions were sequenced using the immunoSEQ Assay. What TCRdb holds here is the immuneACCESS table cut down to in-frame rearrangements. Part of the clones is not present; checked against another copy, under half of the missing clones reflect an unresolved V gene, and the others are unexplained. This sample has 55,000 to 90,000 clones in its table, and just over 85% of those were observed once. The ten biggest clones cover 2% to 2.5% of the sample. For this clone: No antigen is known for it. The junction departs from the called germline gene at one end, perhaps through a read error.

Here the sequenced sample was CD4+ or CD8+ T cells sorted from blood, taken in a trial of the OX40 agonist ivuxolimab. The TCR comes from an adult with an advanced solid tumor such as melanoma, head and neck, liver or kidney cancer. The chain is encoded by TRBV28 joined to TRBJ2-7, with TRBD1 tentatively as D gene (6 bases match). CDR3 sequence: CASSLSGTSTYEQYF. DNA sequence: TGTGCCAGCAGCTTATCGGGGACATCGACCTACGAGCAGTACTTC. With the rest looked up from the reference TRBV28 and TRBJ2-7 genes rather than sequenced, the full variable domain is DVKVTQSSRYLVKRTGEKVFLECVQDMDHENMFWYRQDPGLGLRLIYFSYDVKMKEKGDIPEGYSVSREKKERFSLILESASTNQTSMYLCASSLSGTSTYEQYFGPGTRLTVT.